A single sample gave rise to the 31 T cell receptor beta chains below, sequenced in a study of siplizumab effects on memory and regulatory T cells. Using immunoSEQ multiplex PCR, the repertoire was profiled, and TCRdb retains in-frame clones only, with some absent. Of some 110,000 clones listed, under 95% are singletons. The sample comprised CD4+ T cells sorted from blood. These receptors came from a human donor in good health.

The chain uses TRBV5-6 and TRBJ2-7; D may match TRBD1 or TRBD2 (5 bases each). The CDR3 spans 13 residues. Trimming removed 3 bases at V and 8 bases at J, with 15 bases between. From germline, CDR1 is SGHDT and CDR2 YYEEEE. For the CDR3, the DNA is TGTGCCAGCAGCTCCGGGACGCAATATCAGCAGTACTTC. Protein product: CASSSGTQYQQYF.

J is TRBJ2-1 and V is TRBV13, with 8 positions matching TRBD2. This CDR3 has 15 amino acids. From germline, CDR1 is PRHDT and CDR2 FYEKMQ (reference sequence). Trimming cost V 5 bases and J 0 bases; bases outside gene matches: 3. CDR3 nucleotides: TGTGCCAGCAGCCGGGGGGGTAGCTCCTACAATGAGCAGTTCTTC. It translates to CASSRGGSSYNEQFF.

Worth noting for this clone: The sample holds other DNA sequences that translate to the same CDR3. The genes are TRBV18 and TRBJ2-5, with no clear D. The CDR3 runs 11 residues. V was cut by 2 bases and J by 5 bases, with 3 bases left in between. CDR1 and CDR2 from the germline V gene are KGHSH and LQKENI. Here the CDR3 DNA reads TGTGCCAGCTCACCAGGGGAGACCCAGTACTTC. It is translated as CASSPGETQYF.

This clone was detected only once. This chain links TRBV4-1 with TRBJ2-3; D unresolved. The V gene lost 0 bases and the J gene lost 5 bases, with 18 bases spanning the gap. Looked up from germline, CDR1 is MGHRA and CDR2 is YSYEKL. The length of the CDR3 is 17 residues. The CDR3 DNA reads TGCGCCAGCAGCCAAGAATTCGCCGGCTACATTTTAGATACGCAGTATTTT. It specifies CASSQEFAGYILDTQYF.

This chain uses TRBV30 with TRBJ2-7, with 10 positions matching TRBD1. Losses at the gene ends were 0 bases for V and 4 bases for J; bases not matched to a gene: 9. The germline V gene encodes CDR1 GTSNPN and CDR2 SVGIG (reference sequence). The CDR3 loop spans 16 amino acids. CDR3: CAWSVRVGTGVYEQYF. The CDR3 DNA follows: TGTGCCTGGAGTGTACGAGTCGGGACAGGGGTTTACGAGCAGTACTTC.

This clone occurred once. V gene TRBV5-5 combines with J gene TRBJ2-7; 7 bases map to TRBD2. V shed 2 bases and J 2 bases; nucleotides not matched to a gene: 7. In germline, CDR1 is SGHKS, CDR2 YYEKEE (reference sequence). This CDR3 has 15 amino acids. The CDR3 sequence: CASSLLAGVPYEQYF. The CDR3 nucleotides are TGTGCCAGCAGCTTACTGGCGGGGGTGCCCTACGAGCAGTACTTC.

V usage is TRBV5-1 and J usage is TRBJ1-3; D perhaps matches TRBD1 (6 bases). The CDR3 loop spans 15 amino acids. V was pared by 5 bases and J by 4 bases, with 16 bases between. Per germline, CDR1 SGHRS and CDR2 YFSETQ. CDR3 in DNA: TGCGCCAGCAGTAAAGGAGGGGGAGTGGGAAACACCATATATTTT. It encodes CASSKGGGVGNTIYF.

The chain links TRBV19 to TRBJ2-1; possibly TRBD2 for D (5 bases). Trimming stripped 8 bases from V and 10 bases from J, with 15 bases between. This CDR3 has 12 amino acids. Germline assignment: CDR1 LNHDA and CDR2 SQIVND (reference sequence). The DNA of the CDR3 is TGTGCCAGTTCGGACTGGCAAGGGGAGCAGTTCTTC. Translation: CASSDWQGEQFF.

The rearrangement joins TRBV23-1 to TRBJ1-2; TRBD1 matches at 9 bases. TRBV23-1 is known as an ORF, though its function is uncertain. The CDR3 sequence is 14 residues long. V lost 3 bases, J lost 7 bases, and 6 bases stayed unmatched. The CDR3: CASSHPGQGGGYTF. The CDR3, as DNA: TGCGCCAGCAGTCACCCGGGACAGGGAGGTGGCTACACCTTC.

This clone was recorded only once. The rearrangement links TRBV18 to TRBJ2-5, with 9 bases that match TRBD1. Germline values: CDR1 KGHSH, CDR2 LQKENI. The CDR3 is 14 amino acids. The V segment lost 3 bases and the J segment 4 bases; nucleotides outside the gene matches: 3. The CDR3 region has the DNA TGTGCCAGCTCACCCTTGGACAGGGGAGAGACCCAGTACTTC. It is translated as CASSPLDRGETQYF.

CDR3 bases: TGCGCCAGCAGTAGACAGGGGGATAATTCACCCCTCCACTTT. Encoded protein: CASSRQGDNSPLHF. This chain uses TRBV10-2 with TRBJ1-6; TRBD1 matches 9 bases. The CDR3 runs 14 residues. With 5 bases clipped from V and 5 bases from J, the junction kept 1 base outside the gene matches. Germline loops: CDR1 WSHSY, CDR2 SAAADI.

V and J are TRBV30 and TRBJ2-1, with D tentatively TRBD1 or TRBD2 (5 bases each). Germline V gives CDR1 GTSNPN, CDR2 SVGIG (reference sequence). This CDR3 contains 13 residues. V lost 5 bases, J lost 2 bases, and 10 bases lay in between. CDR3 residues: CAWGLGPYNEQFF. The CDR3 nucleotides read TGTGCCTGGGGGTTGGGACCCTACAATGAGCAGTTCTTC.

As for this clone: One end of the junction is discordant with germline, which a read error may explain. The V gene is TRBV5-4, the J gene TRBJ2-3; the D gene could be TRBD1 or TRBD2 (6 bases each). Germline V gene data show CDR1 as SGHNT and CDR2 as YYREEE (reference sequence). The CDR3 runs to 16 residues. The CDR3 DNA sequence: TGTGCCAGCAGCTTCAAAGCCCTGGGGGGCACGGATACGCAGTATTTT. This codes for CASSFKALGGTDTQYF. Complete variable domain (other parts from reference TRBV5-4 and TRBJ2-3): ETGVTQSPTHLIKTRGQQVTLRCSSQSGHNTVSWYQQALGQGPQFIFQYYREEENGRGNFPPRFSGLQFPNYSSELNVNALELDDSALYLCASSFKALGGTDTQYFGPGTRLTVL.

The V and J genes are TRBV11-2 and TRBJ2-1; weak D call: TRBD1 (6 bases). V was clipped by 5 bases and J by 0 bases, with 8 bases between them. CDR1 is SGHAT and CDR2 is FQNNGV in the germline V gene. The CDR3 contains 14 residues. The CDR3 nucleotides read TGTGCCAGCAGCCACAGGGACTCCTACAATGAGCAGTTCTTC. Translating gives CASSHRDSYNEQFF.

CDR3 DNA sequence: TGTGCCAGCAGATACGGGACAGGGGGATATGGCTACACCTTC. It is translated as CASRYGTGGYGYTF. The genes are TRBV6-5 and TRBJ1-2; 11 positions agree with TRBD1. Germline V CDR1 and CDR2: MNHEY, SVGAGI. CDR3 length equals 14 residues. The junction had 5 bases not matched to a gene; V was cut back by 6 bases and J by 5 bases.

This chain joins TRBV20-1 and TRBJ1-2; 7 bases map to TRBD1. The CDR3 length is 11 residues. Germline CDR1 and CDR2: DFQATT and SNEGSKA (reference sequence). The V and J ends lost 4 bases and 10 bases, in that order; junction bases with no gene match: 6. CDR3: CSAKEGANYTF. For the CDR3, the DNA is TGCAGTGCTAAGGAGGGGGCCAACTACACCTTC.

This clone has only one observation. The V call is TRBV30, the J call TRBJ2-3; 7 bases fit TRBD1. This CDR3 contains 14 residues. V lost 0 bases, J lost 5 bases, and 5 bases stayed unmatched. Germline V lookup: CDR1 GTSNPN, CDR2 SVGIG (reference sequence). CDR3 sequence reads: CAWSVGQVGDTQYF. For the CDR3, the DNA is TGTGCCTGGAGTGTAGGACAGGTCGGAGATACGCAGTATTTT.

The V gene is TRBV6-1, the J gene TRBJ1-1; D perhaps matches TRBD1 (5 bases). V was pared by 9 bases and J by 4 bases, with 18 bases between. Germline assignment: CDR1 MNHNS and CDR2 SASEGT. This CDR3 region has 14 residues. The CDR3 DNA reads TGTGCCAGTACCCGAGGGTCGAGGGGCACTGAAGCTTTCTTT. This gives the protein CASTRGSRGTEAFF.

The rearrangement uses TRBV7-2 and TRBJ1-1, with D possibly matching TRBD1 (5 bases). The CDR3 is made up of 18 amino acids. Trimming shortened V by 2 bases and J by 10 bases, and 29 bases separated the two germline ends. The germline CDR1 and CDR2 sequences are SGHTA and FQGNSA. CDR3 sequence: CASSLQEGGGAPPRVAFF. The CDR3, as DNA: TGTGCCAGCAGCTTACAAGAGGGTGGAGGGGCACCACCGAGGGTAGCTTTCTTT.

The J gene is TRBJ1-1, the V gene TRBV11-1; TRBD1 matches 7 bases. V was clipped by 5 bases and J by 4 bases; unmatched bases: 4. The CDR3 runs 13 residues. CDR1 is SGHAT, CDR2 FQDESV, per germline (reference sequence). The CDR3 region has the DNA TGTGCCAGCAGCCGACAGGGAAGCACTGAAGCTTTCTTT. The encoded protein is CASSRQGSTEAFF.

The rearrangement links TRBV7-9 to TRBJ2-2; maybe TRBD2 (7 bases). The germline V and J ends were trimmed by 6 bases and 4 bases, with 18 bases remaining between them. CDR1 and CDR2 (germline): SEHNR, FQNEAQ (reference sequence). The CDR3 is 16 amino acids. The CDR3 DNA is TGTGCCAGCAGTCCCCAAGGGGGGGCAGGCACCGGGGAGCTGTTTTTT. Amino acid sequence: CASSPQGGAGTGELFF.

This sequence joins TRBV29-1 and TRBJ2-6; no clear D gene. Germline values: CDR1 SQVTM, CDR2 ANQGSEA. CDR3 length: 14 amino acids. V was pared by 5 bases and J by 0 bases, with 8 bases between. CDR3 amino acids: CSVHAGSGANVLTF. CDR3 coding DNA: TGCAGCGTTCATGCCGGCTCTGGGGCCAACGTCCTGACTTTC.

The chain recombines TRBV20-1 with TRBJ2-5, with D hard to call. This CDR3 contains 9 residues. Per the germline V gene, CDR1 is DFQATT and CDR2 is SNEGSKA (reference sequence). V shed 6 bases and J shed 5 bases, with 4 bases lying between them. CDR3 DNA sequence: TGCAGTGCCCAGGAGACCCAGTACTTC. Translating gives CSAQETQYF.

The chain couples TRBV15 to TRBJ2-2, with 8 bases fitting TRBD1. The germline V gene encodes CDR1 LNHNV and CDR2 YYDKDF (reference sequence). J lost 8 bases, V lost 5 bases, and 16 bases had no gene match. The CDR3 runs to 17 residues. CDR3 DNA sequence: TGTGCCACCAGCCCTACCCCTGGTATACAGGGGGAGGGGGAGCTGTTTTTT. Translated, it gives CATSPTPGIQGEGELFF.

The rearrangement uses TRBV5-1 and TRBJ2-5; 8 bases align to TRBD2. The V gene's germline CDR1 is SGHRS and CDR2 YFSETQ. This CDR3 region has 15 residues. J was trimmed by 5 bases and V by 2 bases; bases with no gene match: 8. CDR3 sequence: CASSFGRGGSETQYF. CDR3 in DNA: TGCGCCAGCAGCTTCGGTCGGGGGGGCAGCGAGACCCAGTACTTC.

The chain carries TRBV12-5 and TRBJ1-2; perhaps TRBD1 as D (6 bases). The V gene lost 6 bases and the J gene lost 4 bases, with 9 bases spanning the gap. CDR1 is LGHNT, CDR2 FRNRAP, per germline. The length of the CDR3 is 12 residues. The CDR3 nucleotides are TGTGCTAGTGGGCGGGACATCTATGGCTACACCTTC. This sequence encodes CASGRDIYGYTF.

The chain is built from TRBV19 and TRBJ1-1; D remains ambiguous. Germline V gives CDR1 LNHDA, CDR2 SQIVND (reference sequence). Trimming stripped 0 bases from V and 0 bases from J, with 8 bases between. The CDR3 is 15 residues long. The CDR3 DNA sequence: TGTGCCAGTAGTATAGATAGGACGGTGAACACTGAAGCTTTCTTT. This sequence encodes CASSIDRTVNTEAFF.

V usage is TRBV2 and J usage is TRBJ2-5; no clear D gene. The J call is doubtful: the DNA matches TRBJ2-7 better. The CDR3 loop spans 12 amino acids. From germline, CDR1 is SNHLY and CDR2 FYNNEI. This chain's CDR3 is CASGRFPYEQYF. The CDR3 DNA is TGTGCCAGCGGCAGGTTCCCCTACGAGCAGTACTTC.

CDR3 amino acids: CSVEGGFGFSYEQYF. The CDR3 DNA sequence: TGCAGCGTTGAAGGGGGGTTTGGGTTCTCCTACGAGCAGTACTTC. The V call is TRBV29-1, the J call TRBJ2-5; D may correspond to TRBD1 or TRBD2 (5 bases each). The J call may be wrong; the DNA end is better matched by TRBJ2-7. Germline V gives CDR1 SQVTM, CDR2 ANQGSEA. The CDR3 has 15 amino acids.

This chain connects TRBV5-4 to TRBJ2-1; weak D call: TRBD2 (6 bases). The CDR3 sequence is 17 residues long. Trimming shortened V by 1 base and J by 0 bases, and 14 bases separated the two germline ends. CDR1 is SGHNT, CDR2 YYREEE, per germline (reference sequence). The CDR3 DNA reads as TGTGCCAGCAGCTTGTCGCAGCGGGCGGACTCCTACAATGAGCAGTTCTTC. Translation: CASSLSQRADSYNEQFF.

The rearrangement joins TRBV5-4 to TRBJ1-1; 9 bases are a match to TRBD1. Germline CDR1 reads SGHNT; CDR2 reads YYREEE (reference sequence). The V and J ends lost 4 bases and 0 bases, in that order; junction bases with no gene match: 10. The CDR3 covers 17 residues. DNA for the CDR3: TGTGCCAGCAGCCGAACAGGGGGCGCGATTATGAACACTGAAGCTTTCTTT. This codes for CASSRTGGAIMNTEAFF.